These T cell receptor beta chains were read from a single sample in a study of T cell repertoires in cytomegalovirus infection. Each CDR3 protein gets one entry after TCRdb re-called the reads with MiXCR. The sample yields 310,000 or so distinct CDR3 sequences, more than 20% seen once. The antigens for these receptors are not known. This specimen consisted of cultured PBMCs, obtained from culture after CMV antigen stimulation. Every receptor here comes from a human donor in good health (CMV status not recorded). Some clones in this sample may be carry-over from other donors' samples. Each CDR3 is given with its conserved first and last residue. D genes are given only for firm matches. Expanded clones are given a class, and other clones once, few, many or no size at all.

clone size: few; J gene: TRBJ1-5; D gene: -; V gene: TRBV5-5; CDR3 DNA: TGTGCCAGCACCTCGGTTGCGGGTAGCAATCAGCCCCAGCATTTT; CDR3 protein: CASTSVAGSNQPQHF
clone size: many; J gene: TRBJ2-1; D gene: TRBD2; V gene: TRBV7-2; CDR3 DNA: TGTGCCAGCAGCCCGCCGGGACTAGTTGCCCACAATGAGCAGTTCTTC; CDR3 protein: CASSPPGLVAHNEQFF
clone size: -; J gene: TRBJ2-7; D gene: -; V gene: TRBV12-3/TRBV12-4; CDR3 DNA: TGTGCCAGCAGTCAAGGGACCCTCGGGAACGAGCAGTACTTC; CDR3 protein: CASSQGTLGNEQYF
clone size: -; J gene: TRBJ1-1; D gene: -; V gene: TRBV7-3; CDR3 DNA: TGTGCCAGCAGCCCGGACGGGGGGCTAATAAGGAACACTGAAGCTTTCTTT; CDR3 protein: CASSPDGGLIRNTEAFF
clone size: few; J gene: TRBJ1-6; D gene: -; V gene: TRBV7-2; CDR3 DNA: TGTGCCAGCAGCTTAGCTCCGGGCAATTCACCCCTCCACTTT; CDR3 protein: CASSLAPGNSPLHF
clone size: few; J gene: TRBJ1-3; D gene: -; V gene: TRBV6-1; CDR3 DNA: TGTGCCAGCAGTGAAACTACCTCTGGAAACACCATATATTTT; CDR3 protein: CASSETTSGNTIYF
clone size: -; J gene: TRBJ2-5; D gene: -; V gene: TRBV7-2; CDR3 DNA: TGTGCCAGCAGCTTAGCCCGGAGGGTTGAGACCCAGTACTTC; CDR3 protein: CASSLARRVETQYF
clone size: many; J gene: TRBJ2-3; D gene: -; V gene: TRBV7-9; CDR3 DNA: TGTGCCAGCAGCCACTACACAACCGGGTATACGCAGTATTTT; CDR3 protein: CASSHYTTGYTQYF
clone size: many; J gene: TRBJ2-1; D gene: -; V gene: TRBV6-2/TRBV6-3; CDR3 DNA: TGTGCCAGCAGTTACTCGATCCGGGGAGGCAATGAGCAGTTCTTC; CDR3 protein: CASSYSIRGGNEQFF
clone size: few; J gene: TRBJ1-2; D gene: -; V gene: TRBV6-6; CDR3 DNA: TGTGCCAGCAGCCGCCTCGGGGTGGATGGCTACACCTTC; CDR3 protein: CASSRLGVDGYTF
clone size: many; J gene: TRBJ2-5; D gene: -; V gene: TRBV7-8; CDR3 DNA: TGTGCCAGCAGCTTAGGACCGGAAGGGCCAAAAGAGACCCAGTACTTC; CDR3 protein: CASSLGPEGPKETQYF
clone size: -; J gene: TRBJ1-2; D gene: -; V gene: TRBV15; CDR3 DNA: TGTGCCACCAGCAGAGATTTGGGCAGTACCTATGGCTACACCTTC; CDR3 protein: CATSRDLGSTYGYTF
clone size: few; J gene: TRBJ2-1; D gene: -; V gene: TRBV7-2; CDR3 DNA: TGTGCCAGCAGCTTTGGGTCGACAGACAATGAGCAGTTCTTC; CDR3 protein: CASSFGSTDNEQFF
clone size: few; J gene: TRBJ1-5; D gene: -; V gene: TRBV9; CDR3 DNA: TGTGCCAGCAGCGTAGACGGGAATAGCAATCAGCCCCAGCATTTT; CDR3 protein: CASSVDGNSNQPQHF
clone size: many; J gene: TRBJ2-5; D gene: TRBD2; V gene: TRBV7-2; CDR3 DNA: TGTGCCAGCAGCTTAGAACGGGAGGGGACCCAGTACTTC; CDR3 protein: CASSLEREGTQYF
clone size: few; J gene: TRBJ1-3; D gene: -; V gene: TRBV7-2; CDR3 DNA: TGTGCCAGCACCACGATGGGGGGAGTCTCTGGAAACACCATATATTTT; CDR3 protein: CASTTMGGVSGNTIYF
clone size: many; J gene: TRBJ2-5; D gene: TRBD1; V gene: TRBV2; CDR3 DNA: TGTGCCAGCAGTGGACAGGGGGAGCGGGAGACCCAGTACTTC; CDR3 protein: CASSGQGERETQYF
clone size: -; J gene: TRBJ1-1; D gene: -; V gene: TRBV12-3/TRBV12-4; CDR3 DNA: TGTGCCAGCAGTCCCACCCCGGGTCCTGAAGCTTTCTTT; CDR3 protein: CASSPTPGPEAFF
clone size: -; J gene: TRBJ2-5; D gene: -; V gene: TRBV2; CDR3 DNA: TGTGCCAGCAGTGAAGGTCGGACGGGGGAGGAGACCCAGTACTTC; CDR3 protein: CASSEGRTGEETQYF
clone size: few; J gene: TRBJ2-7; D gene: -; V gene: TRBV7-9; CDR3 DNA: TGTGCCAGCAGCTTAGGGCGGAACTCCTACGAGCAGTACTTC; CDR3 protein: CASSLGRNSYEQYF
clone size: -; J gene: TRBJ2-2; D gene: TRBD2; V gene: TRBV4-2; CDR3 DNA: TGTGCCAGCAGCCAAGATGTCGCGGGAGGGACCGGGGAGCTGTTTTTT; CDR3 protein: CASSQDVAGGTGELFF
clone size: once; J gene: TRBJ2-2; D gene: -; V gene: TRBV9; CDR3 DNA: TGTGCCAGCAGCGTACTCTCTGGGGAGCTGTTTTTT; CDR3 protein: CASSVLSGELFF
clone size: few; J gene: TRBJ1-1; D gene: -; V gene: TRBV12-3/TRBV12-4; CDR3 DNA: TGTGCCAGCAGCTACGGACCCCCCACTGAAGCTTTCTTT; CDR3 protein: CASSYGPPTEAFF
clone size: -; J gene: TRBJ2-5; D gene: TRBD2; V gene: TRBV24-1; CDR3 DNA: TGTGCCACCAGTGACTCTAGCGGGGGGGAAGAGACCCAGTACTTC; CDR3 protein: CATSDSSGGEETQYF
clone size: few; J gene: TRBJ2-2; D gene: TRBD2; V gene: TRBV19; CDR3 DNA: TGTGCCAGTAGTATTGGTAGCGGGGGGACCGGGGAGCTGTTTTTT; CDR3 protein: CASSIGSGGTGELFF
clone size: few; J gene: TRBJ2-7; D gene: TRBD2; V gene: TRBV20-1; CDR3 DNA: TGCAGTGCTAGAGATCTTCGCAGCGGGAGGGCGTACGAGCAGTACTTC; CDR3 protein: CSARDLRSGRAYEQYF
clone size: few; J gene: TRBJ1-1; D gene: -; V gene: TRBV18; CDR3 DNA: TGTGCCAGCTCTCAACCCCCCAGGTTGAGGAACACTGAAGCTTTCTTT; CDR3 protein: CASSQPPRLRNTEAFF
clone size: -; J gene: TRBJ2-5; D gene: TRBD2; V gene: TRBV19; CDR3 DNA: TGTGCCAGTAGAGCGGGAGGGGAGACCCAGTACTTC; CDR3 protein: CASRAGGETQYF
clone size: -; J gene: TRBJ2-7; D gene: -; V gene: TRBV7-9; CDR3 DNA: TGTGCCAGCAGCTTAAACATCCAGGAGTGGTCCTACGAGCAGTACTTC; CDR3 protein: CASSLNIQEWSYEQYF